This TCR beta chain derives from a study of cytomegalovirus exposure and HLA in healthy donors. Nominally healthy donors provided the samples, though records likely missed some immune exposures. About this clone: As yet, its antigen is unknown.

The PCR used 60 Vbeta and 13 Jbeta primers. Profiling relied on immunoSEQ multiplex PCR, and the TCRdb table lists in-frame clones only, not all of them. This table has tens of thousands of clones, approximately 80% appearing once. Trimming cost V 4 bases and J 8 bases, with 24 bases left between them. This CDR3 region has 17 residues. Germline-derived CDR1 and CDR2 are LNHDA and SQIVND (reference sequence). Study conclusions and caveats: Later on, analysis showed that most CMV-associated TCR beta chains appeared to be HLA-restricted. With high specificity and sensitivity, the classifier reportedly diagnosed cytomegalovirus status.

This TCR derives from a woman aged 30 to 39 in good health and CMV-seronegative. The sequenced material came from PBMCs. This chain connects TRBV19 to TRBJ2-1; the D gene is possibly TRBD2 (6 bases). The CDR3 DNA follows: TGTGCCAGTAGTAGTAACGGCCGGGACTCTACTGGTCATGAGCAGTTCTTC. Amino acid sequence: CASSSNGRDSTGHEQFF.